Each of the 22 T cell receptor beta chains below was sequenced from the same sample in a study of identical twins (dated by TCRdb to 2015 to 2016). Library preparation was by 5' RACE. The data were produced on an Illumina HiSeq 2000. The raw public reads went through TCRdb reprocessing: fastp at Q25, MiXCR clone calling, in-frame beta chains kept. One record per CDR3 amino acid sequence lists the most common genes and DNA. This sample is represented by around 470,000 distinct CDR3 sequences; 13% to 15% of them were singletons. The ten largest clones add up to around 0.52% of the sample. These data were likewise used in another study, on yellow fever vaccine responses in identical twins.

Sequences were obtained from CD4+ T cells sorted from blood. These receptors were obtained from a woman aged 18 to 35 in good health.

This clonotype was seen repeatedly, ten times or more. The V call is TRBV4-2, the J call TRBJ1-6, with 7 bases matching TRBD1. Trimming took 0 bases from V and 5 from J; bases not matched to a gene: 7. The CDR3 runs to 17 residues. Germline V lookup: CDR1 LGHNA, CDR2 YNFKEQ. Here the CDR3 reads CASSQDLRGTDNSPLHF. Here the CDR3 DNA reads TGTGCCAGCAGCCAAGATTTACGAGGGACAGATAATTCACCCCTCCACTTT.

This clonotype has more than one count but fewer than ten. Written as DNA, the CDR3 is TGTGCCAGCAGTCTCGGAGCCAACGCCGGGGAGCTGTTTTTT. This sequence encodes CASSLGANAGELFF. The rearrangement links TRBV12-3 or TRBV12-4 to TRBJ2-2; D gene uncertain. Trimming took 5 bases from V and 6 from J, leaving 13 bases between them. This CDR3 is built from 14 residues.

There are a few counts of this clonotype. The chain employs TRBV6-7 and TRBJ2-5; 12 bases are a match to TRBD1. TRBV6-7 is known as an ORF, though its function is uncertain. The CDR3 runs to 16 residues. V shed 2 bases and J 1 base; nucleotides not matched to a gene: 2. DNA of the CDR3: TGTGCCAGCAGTTACGGGGACAGGGGGCTCCAAGAGACCCAGTACTTC. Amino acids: CASSYGDRGLQETQYF.

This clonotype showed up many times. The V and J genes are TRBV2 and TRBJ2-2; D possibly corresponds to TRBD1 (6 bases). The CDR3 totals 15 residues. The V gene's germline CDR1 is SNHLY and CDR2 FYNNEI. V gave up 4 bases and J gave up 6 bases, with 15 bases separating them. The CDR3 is CASSGTGLYAGELFF. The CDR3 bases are TGTGCCAGCAGTGGTACAGGGTTATACGCCGGGGAGCTGTTTTTT.

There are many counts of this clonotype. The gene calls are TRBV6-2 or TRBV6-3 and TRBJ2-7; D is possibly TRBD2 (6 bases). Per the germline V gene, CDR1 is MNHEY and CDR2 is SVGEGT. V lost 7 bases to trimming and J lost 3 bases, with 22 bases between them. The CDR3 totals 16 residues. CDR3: CASTKNGGPLFYEQYF. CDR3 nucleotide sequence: TGTGCCAGCACCAAAAACGGGGGACCATTATTCTACGAGCAGTACTTC.

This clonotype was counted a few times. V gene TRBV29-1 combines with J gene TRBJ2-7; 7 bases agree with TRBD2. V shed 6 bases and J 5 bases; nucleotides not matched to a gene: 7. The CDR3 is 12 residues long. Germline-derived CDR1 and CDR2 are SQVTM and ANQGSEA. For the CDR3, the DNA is TGCAGCGTCCGGGGAGGGGCCCACGAGCAGTACTTC. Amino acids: CSVRGGAHEQYF.

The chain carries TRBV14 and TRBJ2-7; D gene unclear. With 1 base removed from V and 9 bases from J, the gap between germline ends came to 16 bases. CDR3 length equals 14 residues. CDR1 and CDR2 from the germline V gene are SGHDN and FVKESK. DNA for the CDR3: TGTGCCAGCAGCCAAGGATTTACGAGTGACGGGCAGTACTTC. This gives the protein CASSQGFTSDGQYF.

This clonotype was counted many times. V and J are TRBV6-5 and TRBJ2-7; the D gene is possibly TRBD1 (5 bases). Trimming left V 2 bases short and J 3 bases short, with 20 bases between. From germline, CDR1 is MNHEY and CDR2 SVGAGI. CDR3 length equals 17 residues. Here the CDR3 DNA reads TGTGCCAGCAGTTACCGATCTTTCAGGGCCCCTTTCTACGAGCAGTACTTC. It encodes CASSYRSFRAPFYEQYF.

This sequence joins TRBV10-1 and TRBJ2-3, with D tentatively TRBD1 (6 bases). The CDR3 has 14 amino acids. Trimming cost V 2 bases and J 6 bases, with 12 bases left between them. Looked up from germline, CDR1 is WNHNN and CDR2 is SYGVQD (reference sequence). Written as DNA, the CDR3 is TGCGCCAGCAGTGAGCGGGGACAAACGGATACGCAGTATTTT. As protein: CASSERGQTDTQYF.

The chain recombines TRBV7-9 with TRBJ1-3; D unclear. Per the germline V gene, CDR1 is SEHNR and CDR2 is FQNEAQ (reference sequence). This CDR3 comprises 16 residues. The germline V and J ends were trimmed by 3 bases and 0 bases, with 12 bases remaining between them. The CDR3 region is CASSFTVWTSGNTIYF. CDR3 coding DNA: TGTGCCAGCAGCTTTACGGTATGGACCTCTGGAAACACCATATATTTT.

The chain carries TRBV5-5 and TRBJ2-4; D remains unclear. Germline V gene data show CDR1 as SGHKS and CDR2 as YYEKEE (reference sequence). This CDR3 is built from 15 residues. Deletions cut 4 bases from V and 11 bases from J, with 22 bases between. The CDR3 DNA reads TGTGCCAGCAGCACTCTGGACCGCCCCGACCGGGTTCAGTACTTC. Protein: CASSTLDRPDRVQYF.

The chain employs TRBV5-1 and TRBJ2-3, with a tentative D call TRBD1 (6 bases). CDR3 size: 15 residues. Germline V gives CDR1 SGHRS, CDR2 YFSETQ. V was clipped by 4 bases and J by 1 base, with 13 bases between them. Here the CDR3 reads CASSKGGGGTDTQYF. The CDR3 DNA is TGCGCCAGCAGCAAAGGGGGTGGGGGCACAGATACGCAGTATTTT.

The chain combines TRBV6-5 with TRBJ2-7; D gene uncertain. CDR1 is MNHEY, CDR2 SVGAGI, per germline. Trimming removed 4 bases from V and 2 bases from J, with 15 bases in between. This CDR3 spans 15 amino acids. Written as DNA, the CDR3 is TGTGCCAGCAGTTCGGTGGACCGCGGCGCCTACGAGCAGTACTTC. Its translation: CASSSVDRGAYEQYF.

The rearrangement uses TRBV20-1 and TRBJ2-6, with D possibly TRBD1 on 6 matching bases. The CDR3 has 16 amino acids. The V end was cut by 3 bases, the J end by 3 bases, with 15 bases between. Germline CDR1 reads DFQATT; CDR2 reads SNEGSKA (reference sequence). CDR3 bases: TGCAGTGCTAGGGACCACAGGGCTGGTGGGGCCAACGTCCTGACTTTC. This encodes CSARDHRAGGANVLTF.

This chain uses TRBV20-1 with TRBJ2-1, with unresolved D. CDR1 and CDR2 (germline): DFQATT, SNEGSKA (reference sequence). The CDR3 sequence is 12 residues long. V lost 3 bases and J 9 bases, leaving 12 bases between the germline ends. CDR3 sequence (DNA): TGCAGTGCTAGTCTGGGGTTAGGTGAGCAGTTCTTC. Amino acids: CSASLGLGEQFF.

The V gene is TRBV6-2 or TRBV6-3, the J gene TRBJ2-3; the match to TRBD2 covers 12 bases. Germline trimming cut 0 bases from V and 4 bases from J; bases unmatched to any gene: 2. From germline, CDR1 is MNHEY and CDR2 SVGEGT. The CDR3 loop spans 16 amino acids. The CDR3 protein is CASSYSASGGADTQYF. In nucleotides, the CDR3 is TGTGCCAGCAGTTACTCCGCTAGCGGGGGGGCAGATACGCAGTATTTT.

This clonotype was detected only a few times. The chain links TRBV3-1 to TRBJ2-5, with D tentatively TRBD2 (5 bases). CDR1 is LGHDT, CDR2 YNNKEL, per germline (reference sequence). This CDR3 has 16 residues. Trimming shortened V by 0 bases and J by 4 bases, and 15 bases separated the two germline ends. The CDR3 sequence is CASSQDIRGSGETQYF. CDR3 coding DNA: TGTGCCAGCAGCCAAGATATACGGGGTTCAGGAGAGACCCAGTACTTC.

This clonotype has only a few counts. The DNA for the CDR3 is TGTGCCAGCAGCGTAGACGGCTGGGCCAACGTCCTGACTTTC. It encodes CASSVDGWANVLTF. The chain carries TRBV9 and TRBJ2-6; D uncertain. Trimming took 0 bases from V and 5 from J, leaving 6 bases between them. The CDR3 totals 14 residues. Looked up from germline, CDR1 is SGDLS and CDR2 is YYNGEE.

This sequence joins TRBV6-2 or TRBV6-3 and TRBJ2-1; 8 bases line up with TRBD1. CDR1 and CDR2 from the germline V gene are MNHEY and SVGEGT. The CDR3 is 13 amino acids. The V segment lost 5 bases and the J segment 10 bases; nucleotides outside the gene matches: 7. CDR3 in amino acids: CASSTTGVGEQFF. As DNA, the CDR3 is TGTGCCAGCAGTACGACAGGGGTGGGGGAGCAGTTCTTC.

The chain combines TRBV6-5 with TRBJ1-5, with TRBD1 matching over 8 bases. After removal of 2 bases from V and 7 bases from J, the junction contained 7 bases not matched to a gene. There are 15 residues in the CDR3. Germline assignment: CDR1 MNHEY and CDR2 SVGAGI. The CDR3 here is CASSYGGRGQQPQHF. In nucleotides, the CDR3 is TGTGCCAGCAGTTACGGAGGCAGGGGGCAACAGCCCCAGCATTTT.

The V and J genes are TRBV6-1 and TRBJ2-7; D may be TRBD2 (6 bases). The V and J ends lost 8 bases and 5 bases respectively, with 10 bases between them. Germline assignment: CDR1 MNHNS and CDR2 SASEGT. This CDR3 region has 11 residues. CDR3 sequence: CASRRDHEQYF. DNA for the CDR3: TGTGCCAGCCGGCGGGACCACGAGCAGTACTTC.

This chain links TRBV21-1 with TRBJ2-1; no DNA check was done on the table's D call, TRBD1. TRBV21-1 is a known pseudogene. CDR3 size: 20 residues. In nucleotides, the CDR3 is TGTGCCAGCAGCAAAGGGAACAGGGATCCCCCGTTGATGAAGTACAATGAGCAGTTCTTC. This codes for CASSKGNRDPPLMKYNEQFF.